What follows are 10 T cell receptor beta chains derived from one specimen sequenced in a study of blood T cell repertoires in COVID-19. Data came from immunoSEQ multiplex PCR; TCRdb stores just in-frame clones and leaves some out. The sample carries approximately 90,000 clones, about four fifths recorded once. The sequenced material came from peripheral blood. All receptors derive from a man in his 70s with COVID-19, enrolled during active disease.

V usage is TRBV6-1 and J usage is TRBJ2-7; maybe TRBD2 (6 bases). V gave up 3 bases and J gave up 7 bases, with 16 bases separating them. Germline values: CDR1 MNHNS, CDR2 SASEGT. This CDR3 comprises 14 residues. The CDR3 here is CASSEGWVGGEQYF. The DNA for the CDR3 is TGTGCCAGCAGTGAGGGGTGGGTCGGAGGGGAGCAGTACTTC.

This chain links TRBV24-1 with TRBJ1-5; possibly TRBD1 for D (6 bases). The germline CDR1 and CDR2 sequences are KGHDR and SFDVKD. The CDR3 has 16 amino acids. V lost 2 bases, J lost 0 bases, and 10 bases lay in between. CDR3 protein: CATSDSGTPSNQPQHF. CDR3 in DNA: TGTGCCACCAGTGATTCCGGGACACCTAGCAATCAGCCCCAGCATTTT.

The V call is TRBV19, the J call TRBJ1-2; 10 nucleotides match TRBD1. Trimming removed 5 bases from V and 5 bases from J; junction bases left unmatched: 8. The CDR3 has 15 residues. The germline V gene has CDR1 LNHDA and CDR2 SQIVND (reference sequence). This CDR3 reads CASSVWTGGSYGYTF. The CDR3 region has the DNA TGTGCCAGTAGTGTTTGGACAGGGGGGTCGTATGGCTACACCTTC.

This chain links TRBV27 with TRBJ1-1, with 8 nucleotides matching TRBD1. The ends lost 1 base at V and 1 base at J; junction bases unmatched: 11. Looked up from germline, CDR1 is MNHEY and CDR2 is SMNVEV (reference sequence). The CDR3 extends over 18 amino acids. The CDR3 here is CASSLFGRGRVGNTEAFF. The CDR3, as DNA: TGTGCCAGCAGTTTATTCGGCAGGGGGCGCGTGGGGAACACTGAAGCTTTCTTT.

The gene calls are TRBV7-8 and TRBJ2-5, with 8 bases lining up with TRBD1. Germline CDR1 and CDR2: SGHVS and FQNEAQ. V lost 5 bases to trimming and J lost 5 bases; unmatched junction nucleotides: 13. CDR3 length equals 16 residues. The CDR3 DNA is TGTGCCAGCAGCCCCAGACGGACAGGGATTGCGGAGACCCAGTACTTC. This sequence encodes CASSPRRTGIAETQYF.

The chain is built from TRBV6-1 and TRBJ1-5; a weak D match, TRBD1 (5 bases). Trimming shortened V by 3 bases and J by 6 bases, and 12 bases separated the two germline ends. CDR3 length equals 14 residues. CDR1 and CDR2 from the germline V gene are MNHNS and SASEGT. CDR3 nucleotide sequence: TGTGCCAGCAGTGAGGTAGGGGCCGGTCAGCCCCAGCATTTT. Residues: CASSEVGAGQPQHF.

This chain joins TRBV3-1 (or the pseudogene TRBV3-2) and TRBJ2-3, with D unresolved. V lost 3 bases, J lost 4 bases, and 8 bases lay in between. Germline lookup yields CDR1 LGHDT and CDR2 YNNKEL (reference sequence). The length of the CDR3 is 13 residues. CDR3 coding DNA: TGTGCCAGCAGCCAGATGGCCGCAGATACGCAGTATTTT. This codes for CASSQMAADTQYF.

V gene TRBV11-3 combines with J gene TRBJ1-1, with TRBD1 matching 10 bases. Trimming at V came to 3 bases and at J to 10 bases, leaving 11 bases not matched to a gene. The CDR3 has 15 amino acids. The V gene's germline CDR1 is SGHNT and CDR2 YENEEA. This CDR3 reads CASSFGTGERSGAFF. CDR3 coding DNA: TGTGCCAGCAGCTTTGGGACAGGGGAACGAAGTGGAGCTTTCTTT.

CDR3 nucleotide sequence: TGTGCCAGCAGCGTAGTGGGGGGCTCCTACGAGCAGTACTTC. Encoded protein: CASSVVGGSYEQYF. The chain has TRBV9 and TRBJ2-7; D may be TRBD2 (6 bases). The germline V gene encodes CDR1 SGDLS and CDR2 YYNGEE. This CDR3 is 14 amino acids long. With 0 bases removed from V and 0 bases from J, the gap between germline ends came to 7 bases.

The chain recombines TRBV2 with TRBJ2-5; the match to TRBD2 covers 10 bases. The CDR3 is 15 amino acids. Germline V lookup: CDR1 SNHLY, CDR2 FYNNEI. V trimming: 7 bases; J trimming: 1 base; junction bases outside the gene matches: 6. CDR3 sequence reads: CASKGTSVSQETQYF. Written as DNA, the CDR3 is TGTGCCAGCAAGGGGACTAGCGTCAGCCAAGAGACCCAGTACTTC.